A single sample is the source of the 30 T cell receptor beta chains below, sequenced in a study of T-cell memory formation after mild COVID-19. TCRdb re-called the 5' RACE reads through MiXCR, storing one row per CDR3 protein. The sample carries about 560,000 distinct CDR3 sequences, roughly 21% recorded once. The specimen was PBMCs or a T cell subset sorted from them (not recorded which). Receptor source: an adult woman who had mild COVID-19 (a few samples of this study predate the infection). Cell type and time point are not known.

V is TRBV5-1 and J is TRBJ2-2; TRBD2 agrees at 10 bases. The CDR3 has 15 residues. CDR1 is SGHRS, CDR2 YFSETQ, per germline. V trimming: 1 base; J trimming: 6 bases; junction bases outside the gene matches: 3. The CDR3 reads CASSLSLAGAGELFF. In nucleotides, the CDR3 is TGCGCCAGCAGCTTGAGCCTAGCGGGGGCCGGGGAGCTGTTTTTT.

The genes are TRBV7-9 and TRBJ2-1, with unresolved D. Trimming took 5 bases from V and 2 from J, leaving 7 bases between them. CDR3 length: 13 residues. CDR1 SEHNR and CDR2 FQNEAQ come from the germline V gene (reference sequence). The CDR3 DNA follows: TGTGCCAGCAGCCATAGGGCCTACAATGAGCAGTTCTTC. Its protein is CASSHRAYNEQFF.

In nucleotides, the CDR3 is TGTGCCAGCAGTAAAGGACTAGCGGGACACAACCGGAGGGAGACCCAGTACTTC. This gives the protein CASSKGLAGHNRRETQYF. The V gene is TRBV6-5, the J gene TRBJ2-5, with 12 bases matching TRBD2. Germline assignment: CDR1 MNHEY and CDR2 SVGAGI. The J segment lost 5 bases and the V segment lost 5 bases, leaving 15 bases of the junction unmatched. The CDR3 spans 18 residues.

The V and J genes are TRBV5-1 and TRBJ2-1, with no clear D. V was trimmed by 1 base and J by 9 bases, leaving 8 bases between them. This CDR3 spans 12 amino acids. Germline CDR1 reads SGHRS; CDR2 reads YFSETQ. CDR3 loop: CASSLIRSEQFF. In nucleotides, the CDR3 is TGCGCCAGCAGCTTGATACGGAGTGAGCAGTTCTTC.

The chain links TRBV6-2 or TRBV6-3 to TRBJ2-7; D gene unclear. Trimming cost V 1 base and J 2 bases, with 3 bases left between them. From germline, CDR1 is MNHEY and CDR2 SVGEGT. The CDR3 is made up of 12 amino acids. The CDR3 loop is CASSYWPYEQYF. The CDR3 bases are TGTGCCAGCAGTTACTGGCCCTACGAGCAGTACTTC.

Only a few counts were recorded for this clonotype. The chain is built from TRBV4-3 and TRBJ1-2, with 9 bases that match TRBD1. The V gene end was trimmed by 0 bases and the J gene end by 8 bases; junction bases not matched to a gene: 7. Germline CDR1 LGHNA, CDR2 YSLEER. CDR3 size: 15 residues. In DNA, the CDR3 is TGCGCCAGCAGCCAAGATCGGACAGGGGTATTCGGCTACACCTTC. It codes for CASSQDRTGVFGYTF.

This clonotype was observed at least ten times. The chain joins TRBV5-1 to TRBJ2-1, with D hard to call. The CDR3 extends over 15 amino acids. V gave up 0 bases and J gave up 0 bases, with 7 bases separating them. Germline V CDR1 and CDR2: SGHRS, YFSETQ. CDR3 nucleotides: TGCGCCAGCAGCTTGGCAGAGAGCTCCTACAATGAGCAGTTCTTC. Protein: CASSLAESSYNEQFF.

This clonotype occurred a few times. The CDR3: CSARGGTSRGTYSGNTIYF. CDR3 in DNA: TGCAGTGCTAGAGGCGGAACAAGCCGAGGGACATACTCTGGAAACACCATATATTTT. V and J are TRBV20-1 and TRBJ1-3; perhaps TRBD1 as D (6 bases). The CDR3 totals 19 residues. Germline lookup yields CDR1 DFQATT and CDR2 SNEGSKA (reference sequence). V lost 1 base and J lost 0, with 22 bases in between.

This clonotype came up many times. The J gene is TRBJ2-3, the V gene TRBV29-1; D is ambiguous. The germline CDR1 and CDR2 sequences are SQVTM and ANQGSEA. Trimming removed 3 bases at V and 6 bases at J, with 13 bases between. This CDR3 has 13 amino acids. The CDR3 loop reads CSVEEPPRDTQYF. The CDR3 nucleotides are TGCAGCGTTGAGGAACCACCTAGGGATACGCAGTATTTT.

There are a few counts of this clonotype. The genes are TRBV30 and TRBJ1-1, with TRBD1 matching 8 bases. V lost 2 bases and J lost 6; bases outside the gene matches: 11. The CDR3 sequence is 15 residues long. The germline V gene has CDR1 GTSNPN and CDR2 SVGIG (reference sequence). The CDR3 here is CAWSTGRTGYPEAFF. CDR3 nucleotide sequence: TGTGCCTGGAGTACCGGAAGGACAGGGTATCCTGAAGCTTTCTTT.

The gene calls are TRBV9 and TRBJ2-7, with 12 bases that match TRBD2. V lost 4 bases and J lost 7; bases outside the gene matches: 9. Germline assignment: CDR1 SGDLS and CDR2 YYNGEE. The CDR3 has 15 residues. The CDR3 reads CASSPRTSGKIEQYF. The CDR3 DNA sequence: TGTGCCAGCAGCCCGCGGACTAGCGGGAAGATAGAGCAGTACTTC.

V and J are TRBV7-2 and TRBJ2-1; D ambiguous. V lost 2 bases, J lost 10 bases, and 12 bases lay in between. This CDR3 contains 13 residues. CDR1 is SGHTA, CDR2 FQGNSA, per germline. The CDR3 DNA reads as TGTGCCAGCAGCTTAATCCGGCGTCGGGAGCAGTTCTTC. This sequence encodes CASSLIRRREQFF.

This rearrangement joins TRBV4-3 to TRBJ2-7; 7 bases are a match to TRBD2. Germline values: CDR1 LGHNA, CDR2 YSLEER. CDR3 size: 17 residues. V dropped 5 bases and J dropped 2; count of bases not matched to a gene: 15. In DNA, the CDR3 is TGCGCCAGCAGCGCCCACTATTCTAGCGGAGTTACCTACGAGCAGTACTTC. Translating it yields CASSAHYSSGVTYEQYF.

This sequence joins TRBV20-1 and TRBJ1-2; D call uncertain. Trimming took off 1 base at V and 3 bases at J, with 9 bases between the two ends. Germline V gene lookup returns CDR1 DFQATT and CDR2 SNEGSKA (reference sequence). This CDR3 comprises 13 residues. The CDR3 is CSARVMADYGYTF. DNA for the CDR3: TGCAGTGCTAGAGTGATGGCAGACTATGGCTACACCTTC.

The J gene is TRBJ2-1, the V gene TRBV4-1; D is uncertain. V lost 1 base and J 0 bases, leaving 10 bases between the germline ends. Germline V gene data show CDR1 as MGHRA and CDR2 as YSYEKL. This CDR3 has 16 residues. For the CDR3, the DNA is TGCGCCAGCAGCCAAGTCGGACCGAGCTCCTACAATGAGCAGTTCTTC. Amino acids: CASSQVGPSSYNEQFF.

CDR3 amino acids: CAIRSGGTPGNEQFF. CDR3 nucleotide sequence: TGTGCCATCAGGAGTGGGGGGACCCCTGGCAATGAGCAGTTCTTC. The gene calls are TRBV10-3 and TRBJ2-1; D possibly corresponds to TRBD2 (6 bases). Germline V gene data show CDR1 as ENHRY and CDR2 as SYGVKD. This CDR3 region has 15 residues. Deletions cut 6 bases from V and 6 bases from J, with 18 bases between.

The chain is built from TRBV20-1 and TRBJ2-5; TRBD2 is a possible D gene (5 bases). V was cut by 4 bases and J by 5 bases, with 23 bases left in between. Germline V gene lookup returns CDR1 DFQATT and CDR2 SNEGSKA (reference sequence). There are 16 residues in the CDR3. The CDR3 coding sequence is TGCAGTGCTAACCCCTCTGGCGTGCGGGTGAGGGAGACCCAGTACTTC. Amino acid sequence: CSANPSGVRVRETQYF.

The chain joins TRBV5-1 to TRBJ2-7, with D perhaps matching TRBD1 (7 bases). CDR1 and CDR2 (germline): SGHRS, YFSETQ. This CDR3 is 16 amino acids long. V lost 4 bases, J lost 2 bases, and 19 bases lay in between. The CDR3 coding sequence is TGCGCCAGCAGCCCGGGGGACAGCCACCCACCCTACGAGCAGTACTTC. Protein sequence: CASSPGDSHPPYEQYF.

This clonotype showed up just a few times. The rearrangement joins TRBV11-3 to TRBJ2-1, with D unresolved. Germline lookup yields CDR1 SGHNT and CDR2 YENEEA. CDR3 size: 13 residues. Trimming removed 4 bases from V and 4 bases from J, with 8 bases in between. The CDR3 DNA follows: TGTGCCAGCAGCTCCCAGGCGTACAATGAGCAGTTCTTC. Its translation: CASSSQAYNEQFF.

For the CDR3, the DNA is TGTGCCAGCAGCCAAAGACAGGGTTCCTACAATGAGCAGTTCTTC. This encodes CASSQRQGSYNEQFF. V usage is TRBV7-2 and J usage is TRBJ2-1; 7 positions match TRBD1. V lost 5 bases to trimming and J lost 1 base; unmatched junction nucleotides: 5. The CDR3 contains 15 residues. Germline V gene data show CDR1 as SGHTA and CDR2 as FQGNSA.

This chain uses TRBV20-1 with TRBJ2-5; 7 nucleotides agree with TRBD2. The CDR3 runs 14 residues. CDR1 is DFQATT and CDR2 is SNEGSKA in the germline V gene (reference sequence). With 5 bases clipped from V and 5 bases from J, the junction kept 11 bases outside the gene matches. CDR3 region: CSARREPGGETQYF. The CDR3 nucleotides are TGCAGTGCTCGGCGGGAGCCTGGGGGTGAGACCCAGTACTTC.

This clonotype was seen a handful of times. The gene calls are TRBV6-1 and TRBJ2-7; 7 bases fit TRBD2. The CDR3 is 14 amino acids. Germline assignment: CDR1 MNHNS and CDR2 SASEGT. The junction had 5 bases not matched to a gene; V was cut back by 5 bases and J by 1 base. CDR3 residues: CASSLAAPSYEQYF. The CDR3 DNA is TGTGCCAGCAGTCTAGCGGCGCCATCCTACGAGCAGTACTTC.

The V and J genes are TRBV7-9 and TRBJ1-2; D not certain. CDR3 length: 12 amino acids. Trimming removed 5 bases at V and 8 bases at J, with 12 bases between. CDR1 and CDR2 from the germline V gene are SEHNR and FQNEAQ (reference sequence). CDR3 sequence: CASSRDVGGYTF. The CDR3 DNA reads as TGTGCCAGCAGCCGAGACGTCGGGGGCTACACCTTC. Full variable domain (rest looked up from reference TRBV7-9 and TRBJ1-2): DTGVSQNPRHKITKRGQNVTFRCDPISEHNRLYWYRQTLGQGPEFLTYFQNEAQLEKSRLLSDRFSAERPKGSFSTLEIQRTEQGDSAMYLCASSRDVGGYTFGSGTRLTVV.

This clonotype was seen at least ten times. The chain links TRBV10-3 to TRBJ2-7; D perhaps matches TRBD1 (6 bases). The CDR3 totals 13 residues. The V gene lost 9 bases and the J gene lost 5 bases, with 17 bases spanning the gap. CDR1 and CDR2 from the germline V gene are ENHRY and SYGVKD. CDR3 sequence: CAIFPRDTHEQYF. CDR3 nucleotide sequence: TGTGCCATTTTTCCTCGGGACACCCACGAGCAGTACTTC.

About this clonotype: The junction differs from germline at one of its ends, possibly a read error. The CDR3 loop is CASGPTETQYF. The CDR3 region has the DNA TGTGCTAGCGGTCCAACGGAGACCCAGTACTTC. This chain joins TRBV5-1 and TRBJ2-5, with 7 nucleotides matching TRBD2. Germline CDR1 and CDR2: SGHRS and YFSETQ. The CDR3 sequence is 11 residues long.

J is TRBJ1-1 and V is TRBV4-1; possibly TRBD1 for D (6 bases). CDR3 length equals 16 residues. The V gene lost 4 bases and the J gene lost 1 base, with 16 bases spanning the gap. Germline V CDR1 and CDR2: MGHRA, YSYEKL. The CDR3 sequence: CASSREGGLGNTEAFF. The DNA of the CDR3 is TGCGCCAGCAGCCGTGAAGGGGGGCTGGGGAACACTGAAGCTTTCTTT.

This chain connects TRBV27 to TRBJ2-7; the D call may be TRBD1 or TRBD2 (5 bases each). Germline V CDR1 and CDR2: MNHEY, SMNVEV (reference sequence). The V and J ends lost 3 bases and 9 bases respectively, with 15 bases between them. The CDR3 consists of 13 residues. This CDR3 is CASSFGAGQGQYF. CDR3 DNA sequence: TGTGCCAGCAGTTTCGGGGCAGGGCAGGGGCAGTACTTC.

This clonotype showed up just a few times. This chain joins TRBV12-3 or TRBV12-4 and TRBJ1-2; no clear D gene. V was shortened by 6 bases and J by 0 bases, with 8 bases between the two germline ends. CDR3 length: 13 amino acids. CDR3 sequence: CASSQVPNYGYTF. In DNA form, the CDR3 reads TGTGCCAGCAGCCAGGTTCCTAACTATGGCTACACCTTC.

The J gene is TRBJ1-5, the V gene TRBV10-3, with D possibly matching TRBD1 (5 bases). In germline, CDR1 is ENHRY, CDR2 SYGVKD. V lost 5 bases to trimming and J lost 5 bases, with 10 bases between them. The CDR3 consists of 13 residues. DNA of the CDR3: TGTGCCATCAGTTCAGACAGTTATCAGCCCCAGCATTTT. Its translation: CAISSDSYQPQHF.

J is TRBJ1-4 and V is TRBV10-3, with 9 positions matching TRBD1. The CDR3 loop spans 18 amino acids. The trim removed 0 bases at V and 6 bases at J, leaving 11 bases unmatched. Germline CDR1 reads ENHRY; CDR2 reads SYGVKD. CDR3 nucleotides: TGTGCCATCAGTGAGTCACTGGGAAAGGGACAGGGAGATGAAAAACTGTTTTTT. Amino acid sequence: CAISESLGKGQGDEKLFF.